Presented here are 27 T cell receptor beta chains from one specimen sequenced in a study of CD8 T cells in Susac syndrome. Reverse transcription used about 0.45 to 1 ug RNA and random hexamers. From the immunoSEQ multiplex PCR reads, TCRdb called clonotypes with MiXCR, one entry per CDR3 protein. The profile covers roughly 250,000 distinct CDR3 sequences, with 90% to 96% appearing a single time and 0.1% taken by the ten largest. Sequences were obtained from CD4+ T cells from PBMCs. The receptors were sampled from a human donor with Susac syndrome.

This clonotype was found once. The chain recombines TRBV7-3 with TRBJ2-3, with D possibly TRBD1 on 5 matching bases. Germline V gene lookup returns CDR1 SGHTA and CDR2 FQGTGA. Between the trimmed V and J ends, which lost 1 base and 1 base, there was a span of 9 bases. The CDR3 length is 15 residues. The CDR3 here is CASSLRLGGTDTQYF. The CDR3 bases are TGTGCCAGCAGCTTAAGGCTAGGGGGCACAGATACGCAGTATTTT.

The CDR3 coding sequence is TGCAGCGTTGGGGGAGCGGGAAGGGTAGATACGCAGTATTTT. Its translation is CSVGGAGRVDTQYF. J is TRBJ2-3 and V is TRBV29-1, with TRBD2 matching 7 bases. With V trimmed by 4 bases and J by 5 bases, 9 bases remained unmatched. The CDR3 extends over 14 amino acids. Germline V CDR1 and CDR2: SQVTM, ANQGSEA.

V is TRBV28 and J is TRBJ2-3; no definite D call. Matching the DNA end better, TRBJ1-5 makes the J call doubtful. Germline values: CDR1 MDHEN, CDR2 SYDVKM. This CDR3 region has 13 residues. DNA for the CDR3: TGTGCCAGCAGTTGGGGAAGCACAGATACGCAGCATTTT. Amino acids: CASSWGSTDTQHF.

The chain employs TRBV28 and TRBJ2-7; no definite D call. CDR1 and CDR2 from the germline V gene are MDHEN and SYDVKM. The CDR3 consists of 11 residues. Trimming removed 5 bases at V and 6 bases at J, with 8 bases between. The CDR3 loop is CASSIWGEQYF. Written as DNA, the CDR3 is TGTGCCAGCAGTATCTGGGGCGAGCAGTACTTC.

V gene TRBV30 combines with J gene TRBJ1-1; unclear D gene. This CDR3 has 13 residues. The germline V gene has CDR1 GTSNPN and CDR2 SVGIG (reference sequence). V shed 0 bases and J shed 2 bases, with 7 bases lying between them. For the CDR3, the DNA is TGTGCCTGGAGTGTGGGCAGCAACACTGAAGCTTTCTTT. Protein sequence: CAWSVGSNTEAFF. Drawing the rest from reference TRBV30 and TRBJ1-1, the complete variable domain is SQTIHQWPATLVQPVGSPLSLECTVEGTSNPNLYWYRQAAGRGLQLLFYSVGIGQISSEVPQNLSASRPQDRQFILSSKKLLLSDSGFYLCAWSVGSNTEAFFGQGTRLTVV.

The chain has TRBV11-2 and TRBJ2-2; D is possibly TRBD1 (6 bases). The germline V gene encodes CDR1 SGHAT and CDR2 FQNNGV. The germline V and J ends were trimmed by 5 bases and 2 bases, with 15 bases remaining between them. The CDR3 length is 16 residues. This chain's CDR3 is CASSPRVGGNTGELFF. CDR3 coding DNA: TGTGCCAGCAGCCCCAGGGTAGGGGGAAACACCGGGGAGCTGTTTTTT.

V is TRBV6-2 or TRBV6-3 and J is TRBJ1-5; weak D call: TRBD1 (6 bases). Germline CDR1 and CDR2: MNHEY and SVGEGT. With 6 bases removed from V and 4 bases from J, the gap between germline ends came to 22 bases. This CDR3 contains 17 residues. The CDR3 loop reads CASSLAGGGTGNQPQHF. The CDR3 nucleotides are TGTGCCAGCAGCCTTGCTGGAGGGGGTACGGGGAATCAGCCCCAGCATTTT.

This chain uses TRBV29-1 with TRBJ1-1; D might be TRBD1 (6 bases). The V gene's germline CDR1 is SQVTM and CDR2 ANQGSEA. There are 15 residues in the CDR3. V lost 4 bases, J lost 1 base, and 16 bases lay in between. The CDR3 DNA follows: TGCAGCGTTGTGGCCAGGGGAGAAAAGAACACTGAAGCTTTCTTT. Translation gives CSVVARGEKNTEAFF.

As DNA, the CDR3 is TGTGCCAGCAGTTGGGACAGGGCAGGTCAGCCCCAGCATTTT. Amino acid sequence: CASSWDRAGQPQHF. The rearrangement links TRBV12-3 or TRBV12-4 to TRBJ1-5, with 9 bases that match TRBD1. J lost 6 bases, V lost 4 bases, and 4 bases had no gene match. CDR3 size: 14 residues.

The V call is TRBV2, the J call TRBJ1-1; a weak D match, TRBD1 (5 bases). The CDR3 consists of 14 residues. The V gene lost 2 bases and the J gene lost 3 bases, with 10 bases spanning the gap. Germline loops: CDR1 SNHLY, CDR2 FYNNEI. The CDR3 DNA reads as TGTGCCAGCAGTGAACCTGACAGTTACACTGAAGCTTTCTTT. Translation gives CASSEPDSYTEAFF.

The V call is TRBV7-6, the J call TRBJ2-1; TRBD2 matches 12 bases. Germline CDR1 reads SGHVS; CDR2 reads FNYEAQ. CDR3 size: 14 residues. The ends lost 1 base at V and 15 bases at J; junction bases unmatched: 7. The CDR3: CASSLGLAGGPLFF. The CDR3 nucleotides read TGTGCCAGCAGCTTAGGGCTAGCGGGAGGGCCCCTGTTCTTC. Full variable domain (outside the CDR3, taken from reference TRBV7-6 and TRBJ2-1): GAGVSQSPRYKVTKRGQDVALRCDPISGHVSLYWYRQALGQGPEFLTYFNYEAQQDKSGLPNDRFSAERPEGSISTLTIQRTEQRDSAMYRCASSLGLAGGPLFFGPGTRLTVL.

The rearrangement links TRBV20-1 to TRBJ2-7; D possibly corresponds to TRBD1 (6 bases). Germline assignment: CDR1 DFQATT and CDR2 SNEGSKA (reference sequence). The germline V and J ends were trimmed by 6 bases and 1 base, with 22 bases remaining between them. The CDR3 runs to 16 residues. CDR3 sequence reads: CSALKHPRQVSYEQYF. The CDR3 coding sequence is TGCAGTGCCCTAAAACACCCTCGACAGGTATCCTACGAGCAGTACTTC.

The V and J genes are TRBV30 and TRBJ1-1; D is ambiguous. The V and J ends lost 4 bases and 10 bases respectively, with 13 bases between them. CDR3 length: 11 amino acids. Germline assignment: CDR1 GTSNPN and CDR2 SVGIG (reference sequence). In DNA, the CDR3 is TGTGCCTGGAAACCATCTTCCGGAGCTTTCTTT. Its protein is CAWKPSSGAFF.

This sequence joins TRBV3-1 and TRBJ2-1, with TRBD2 matching 8 bases. The junction had 7 bases not matched to a gene; V was cut back by 1 base and J by 5 bases. The germline V gene has CDR1 LGHDT and CDR2 YNNKEL (reference sequence). This CDR3 has 16 residues. Here the CDR3 reads CASSQAPGAGDNEQFF. CDR3 bases: TGTGCCAGCAGCCAAGCCCCGGGAGCGGGAGACAATGAGCAGTTCTTC.

The chain carries TRBV4-1 and TRBJ1-4; 8 positions agree with TRBD1. Germline-derived CDR1 and CDR2 are MGHRA and YSYEKL. V trimming: 1 base; J trimming: 7 bases; junction bases outside the gene matches: 14. The CDR3 has 18 amino acids. The DNA for the CDR3 is TGCGCCAGCAGCCAAGTGCGGGACAGGTCCCCCCTTGGTGAAAAACTGTTTTTT. Protein product: CASSQVRDRSPLGEKLFF.

The J gene is TRBJ1-2, the V gene TRBV3-1, with no clear D. The CDR3 totals 15 residues. With 3 bases removed from V and 5 bases from J, the gap between germline ends came to 16 bases. From germline, CDR1 is LGHDT and CDR2 YNNKEL (reference sequence). The CDR3 is CASSHAKLALYGYTF. CDR3 in DNA: TGTGCCAGCAGCCACGCCAAGTTGGCTCTTTATGGCTACACCTTC. Variable domain in full (rest from reference TRBV3-1 and TRBJ1-2): DTAVSQTPKYLVTQMGNDKSIKCEQNLGHDTMYWYKQDSKKFLKIMFSYNNKELIINETVPNRFSPKSPDKAHLNLHINSLELGDSAVYFCASSHAKLALYGYTFGSGTRLTVV.

The chain recombines TRBV7-2 with TRBJ2-3; D not resolved. The germline V and J ends were trimmed by 10 bases and 0 bases, with 11 bases remaining between them. The CDR3 runs 13 residues. CDR1 and CDR2 from the germline V gene are SGHTA and FQGNSA. The CDR3 is CATAIVSTDTQYF. CDR3 nucleotide sequence: TGTGCCACCGCGATAGTGAGCACAGATACGCAGTATTTT.

The rearrangement links TRBV20-1 to TRBJ2-3; TRBD2 might be the D (5 bases). Germline CDR1 is DFQATT and CDR2 is SNEGSKA (reference sequence). The CDR3 runs to 14 residues. Trimming stripped 3 bases from V and 4 bases from J, with 14 bases between. For the CDR3, the DNA is TGCAGTGCTAGGGCTGGTGCGGGTGCAGATACGCAGTATTTT. Its translation is CSARAGAGADTQYF.

This clonotype was observed once. This chain connects TRBV28 to TRBJ2-7, with 10 nucleotides matching TRBD2. J was trimmed by 4 bases and V by 5 bases; bases with no gene match: 11. The CDR3 contains 16 residues. Germline V gene data show CDR1 as MDHEN and CDR2 as SYDVKM. CDR3 in amino acids: CASSDEREGRLYEQYF. The CDR3 region has the DNA TGTGCCAGCAGTGACGAGCGGGAGGGCCGTTTATACGAGCAGTACTTC.

This clonotype was counted a single time. The chain recombines TRBV7-6 with TRBJ1-2, with TRBD1 matching over 8 bases. The V segment lost 1 base and the J segment 13 bases; nucleotides outside the gene matches: 11. Germline values: CDR1 SGHVS, CDR2 FNYEAQ. There are 14 residues in the CDR3. The CDR3 DNA reads as TGTGCCAGCAGCTTAGAGGAGACAGGGGTAATCTGCACCTTC. It translates to CASSLEETGVICTF. Variable domain in full (rest from reference TRBV7-6 and TRBJ1-2): GAGVSQSPRYKVTKRGQDVALRCDPISGHVSLYWYRQALGQGPEFLTYFNYEAQQDKSGLPNDRFSAERPEGSISTLTIQRTEQRDSAMYRCASSLEETGVICTFGSGTRLTVV.

This clonotype occurred once. This chain joins TRBV5-1 and TRBJ2-2; 7 positions agree with TRBD1. V shed 4 bases, J shed 0 bases, and the junction held 3 bases outside the gene matches. In germline, CDR1 is SGHRS, CDR2 YFSETQ. The CDR3 totals 15 residues. CDR3 amino acids: CASSRDSTNTGELFF. Written as DNA, the CDR3 is TGCGCCAGCAGCCGGGACAGTACGAACACCGGGGAGCTGTTTTTT.

The chain uses TRBV5-1 and TRBJ2-3; D is unresolved. Germline V lookup: CDR1 SGHRS, CDR2 YFSETQ. Trimming left V 6 bases short and J 2 bases short, with 4 bases between. The CDR3 runs 11 residues. The CDR3 reads CASTATDTQYF. CDR3 bases: TGCGCCAGCACCGCCACAGATACGCAGTATTTT.

This sequence joins TRBV30 and TRBJ2-6; TRBD1 aligns across 7 bases. Germline V gene lookup returns CDR1 GTSNPN and CDR2 SVGIG (reference sequence). Trimming at V came to 4 bases and at J to 5 bases, leaving 8 bases not matched to a gene. This CDR3 comprises 15 residues. CDR3: CAWNPRQGRANVLTF. DNA of the CDR3: TGTGCCTGGAACCCCCGACAGGGTCGGGCCAACGTCCTGACTTTC.

The chain recombines TRBV7-3 with TRBJ2-3; D unclear. With 5 bases removed from V and 3 bases from J, the gap between germline ends came to 9 bases. This CDR3 contains 13 residues. Germline CDR1 is SGHTA and CDR2 is FQGTGA. This CDR3 is CASSAARTDTQYF. CDR3 sequence (DNA): TGTGCCAGCAGCGCCGCTCGAACAGATACGCAGTATTTT.

This chain connects TRBV30 to TRBJ1-2, with D possibly matching TRBD1 (6 bases). This CDR3 spans 13 amino acids. V lost 2 bases to trimming and J lost 4 bases, with 11 bases between them. CDR1 GTSNPN and CDR2 SVGIG come from the germline V gene (reference sequence). The DNA of the CDR3 is TGTGCCTGGAGTCCCCCACAGGGCTATGGCTACACCTTC. Encoded protein: CAWSPPQGYGYTF.

The chain is built from TRBV20-1 and TRBJ1-2, with D perhaps TRBD1 (6 bases). Germline CDR1 reads DFQATT; CDR2 reads SNEGSKA (reference sequence). V was cut by 0 bases and J by 6 bases, with 14 bases left in between. The CDR3 runs 14 residues. CDR3 in amino acids: CSARDHPGANGYTF. In DNA form, the CDR3 reads TGCAGTGCTAGAGATCATCCAGGGGCGAATGGCTACACCTTC.

The J gene is TRBJ1-1, the V gene TRBV9, with a tentative D call TRBD1 (5 bases). Germline V gene sequence: CDR1 SGDLS, CDR2 YYNGEE. This CDR3 is built from 13 residues. Between the trimmed V and J ends, which lost 4 bases and 3 bases, there was a span of 10 bases. CDR3 residues: CASSTRDDTEAFF. CDR3 sequence (DNA): TGTGCCAGCAGCACCCGGGACGACACTGAAGCTTTCTTT.